This TCR beta chain was obtained from a study of graft-versus-host responses after intestinal transplantation. Looking at the study overall: Multivisceral, liver-intestinal, or isolated intestinal grafts went to recipients.

Profiled with immunoSEQ multiplex PCR; TCRdb holds only in-frame clones, not every one. Seen here are about 27,000 clones, approximately 93% observed once, and the top ten hold approximately 0.53%. The sequence was obtained from a human patient who received an intestinal transplant, so some T cells may come from the graft donor. The sequencing used PBMCs, collected 18 days after transplant.

CDR3 in DNA: TGTGCCTGGGGTATACTCACCTACGAGCAGTACTTC. This translates into CAWGILTYEQYF. The chain recombines TRBV30 with TRBJ2-7, with D uncertain. The CDR3 sequence is 12 residues long. The germline V gene has CDR1 GTSNPN and CDR2 SVGIG (reference sequence). Trimming took 5 bases from V and 2 from J, leaving 10 bases between them.